These T cell receptor beta chains were read from a single sample in a study of T cells in pancreatic ductal adenocarcinoma. Assay: immunoSEQ multiplex PCR; the TCRdb copy retains only in-frame clones and omits some. The sample consists of more than 8,500 clones, 67% of them appearing once. Sequencing was carried out using pancreatic tumor tissue. The receptors were sampled from a human donor with pancreatic ductal adenocarcinoma. Both conserved end residues are part of each CDR3. D genes are given only for firm matches. Size values are once, few and many counts, or a class for expanded clones, and some rows have none.

d_gene	v_gene	j_gene	abundance	CDR3aa	CDR3nt
TRBD1	TRBV29-1	TRBJ2-1	NA	CSVERDRVNEQFF	TGCAGCGTTGAGAGGGACAGGGTAAATGAGCAGTTCTTC
TRBD1	TRBV6-5	TRBJ1-2	few	CASSYSTGGYGYTF	TGTGCCAGCAGTTACTCTACAGGGGGCTATGGCTACACCTTC
TRBD1	TRBV14	TRBJ1-1	NA	CASSQDRGGTAFF	TGTGCCAGCAGCCAAGATAGAGGGGGCACAGCTTTCTTT
TRBD2	TRBV5-4	TRBJ2-3	once	CASGTGGGRRDTQYF	TGTGCCAGCGGGACTGGCGGGGGGCGGAGAGATACGCAGTATTTT
TRBD2	TRBV6-6	TRBJ2-5	few	CASRAGTRTLETQYF	TGTGCCAGCAGGGCCGGGACTAGAACTTTGGAGACCCAGTACTTC
NA	TRBV30	TRBJ2-1	NA	CAFRVGSYNEQFF	TGTGCCTTCAGGGTGGGGTCCTACAATGAGCAGTTCTTC
NA	TRBV11-2	TRBJ2-5	NA	CASSLVGGLETQYF	TGTGCCAGCAGCTTAGTGGGGGGCCTGGAGACCCAGTACTTC
NA	TRBV5-1	TRBJ1-4	NA	CASSLGPGRGEKLFF	TGCGCCAGCAGCTTGGGGCCCGGGAGAGGAGAAAAACTGTTTTTT
TRBD1	TRBV2	TRBJ2-5	NA	CASNPDRGGGETQYF	TGTGCCAGCAACCCGGACAGGGGCGGGGGAGAGACCCAGTACTTC
NA	TRBV6-1	TRBJ1-3	NA	CASSDHSSGNTIYF	TGTGCCAGCAGTGATCACAGCTCTGGAAACACCATATATTTT
NA	TRBV5-4	TRBJ2-3	few	CASSLGGGSTDTQYF	TGTGCCAGCAGCTTGGGTGGGGGGAGCACAGATACGCAGTATTTT
NA	TRBV6-5	TRBJ2-7	NA	CASSYGPYEQYF	TGTGCCAGCAGTTATGGGCCTTACGAGCAGTACTTC
NA	TRBV4-2	TRBJ1-1	NA	CASSQEVAGDMATEAFF	TGTGCCAGCAGCCAAGAAGTGGCAGGGGATATGGCCACTGAAGCTTTCTTT
NA	TRBV7-8	TRBJ2-7	few	CASSLGMSLRREQYF	TGTGCCAGCAGCTTAGGGATGAGTTTGAGACGGGAGCAGTACTTC
TRBD1	TRBV18	TRBJ2-1	NA	CASSPYRQGSYNEQFF	TGTGCCAGCTCACCCTACAGACAGGGGTCCTACAATGAGCAGTTCTTC
NA	TRBV5-4	TRBJ2-3	NA	CASKSAGATEDTQYF	TGTGCCAGCAAATCGGCAGGGGCCACGGAGGATACGCAGTATTTT
NA	TRBV4-2	TRBJ1-2	few	CASSQGDGAQSPENYGYTF	TGTGCCAGCAGCCAGGGGGACGGCGCACAATCCCCGGAGAACTATGGCTACACCTTC
TRBD1	TRBV5-1	TRBJ2-2	NA	CASSLEQRQGGELFF	TGCGCCAGCAGCTTGGAACAAAGACAGGGCGGGGAGCTGTTTTTT
NA	TRBV7-9	TRBJ1-1	NA	CASSNGLMNTEAFF	TGTGCCAGCAGCAACGGCCTAATGAACACTGAAGCTTTCTTT
NA	TRBV30	TRBJ2-4	NA	CAWSVGGSTKNIQYF	TGTGCCTGGAGTGTAGGGGGATCGACCAAAAACATTCAGTACTTC
TRBD1	TRBV2	TRBJ2-7	NA	CASSGTGNEQYF	TGTGCCAGCAGTGGGACAGGGAACGAGCAGTACTTC
NA	TRBV5-1	TRBJ1-2	NA	CASSPLQGVYGYTF	TGCGCCAGCAGCCCCCTACAGGGAGTCTATGGCTACACCTTC
NA	TRBV14	TRBJ2-1	NA	CASSQVSGSTREQFF	TGTGCCAGCAGCCAAGTAAGTGGGTCCACAAGGGAGCAGTTCTTC
TRBD2	TRBV5-8	TRBJ2-5	NA	CASSKLAETQYF	TGTGCCAGCAGCAAACTAGCGGAGACCCAGTACTTC
NA	TRBV21-1	TRBJ1-1	NA	CASSLIRGAKAEAFF	TGTGCCAGCAGCTTAATCAGGGGCGCAAAGGCTGAAGCTTTCTTT
TRBD1	TRBV6-1	TRBJ2-3	NA	CASSAGTGSDTQYF	TGTGCCAGCAGTGCCGGGACAGGGTCAGATACGCAGTATTTT
NA	TRBV5-6	TRBJ2-1	NA	CASSFIANEQFF	TGTGCCAGCAGCTTCATCGCAAATGAGCAGTTCTTC
TRBD1	TRBV9	TRBJ1-4	few	CASSRGRGEKLFF	TGTGCCAGCAGCAGGGGGCGAGGTGAAAAACTGTTTTTT
TRBD2	TRBV6-4	TRBJ2-1	NA	CASSVSGGADEQFF	TGTGCCAGCAGTGTCAGCGGGGGGGCTGATGAGCAGTTCTTC
NA	TRBV7-2	TRBJ2-1	NA	CASSPYHNEQFF	TGTGCCAGCAGCCCTTACCACAATGAGCAGTTCTTC
TRBD2	TRBV29-1	TRBJ2-2	once	CSVAGLAGAGTGELFF	TGCAGCGTCGCGGGACTAGCGGGAGCGGGAACCGGGGAGCTGTTTTTT
NA	TRBV7-3	TRBJ1-6	NA	CASSQGHNSPLHF	TGTGCCAGCAGCCAGGGACATAATTCACCCCTCCACTTT
NA	TRBV4-1	TRBJ2-2	large	CASALGFDTGELFF	TGCGCCAGCGCCCTGGGGTTTGACACCGGGGAGCTGTTTTTT
NA	TRBV6-1	TRBJ1-2	NA	CASSEGPSENYGYTF	TGTGCCAGCAGTGAGGGTCCATCGGAAAACTATGGCTACACCTTC
NA	TRBV4-2	TRBJ2-7	NA	CASSQDDLPYEQYF	TGTGCCAGCAGCCAAGATGACCTCCCCTACGAGCAGTACTTC
TRBD1	TRBV19	TRBJ2-2	NA	CASRPGQHTGELFF	TGTGCCAGTAGACCGGGACAGCACACCGGGGAGCTGTTTTTT
TRBD2	TRBV7-7	TRBJ2-7	medium-sized	CASSLGAGPSYEQYF	TGTGCTAGCAGCTTAGGAGCGGGGCCATCCTACGAGCAGTACTTC
NA	TRBV2	TRBJ1-6	NA	CASNGPNSPLHF	TGTGCCAGCAATGGACCCAATTCACCCCTCCACTTT
NA	TRBV15	TRBJ1-1	few	CATRSRQTKSEAFF	TGTGCCACCAGGTCGCGGCAGACCAAAAGTGAAGCTTTCTTT
NA	TRBV10-2	TRBJ1-2	NA	CASSELGSGGYTF	TGCGCCAGCAGTGAGCTGGGGTCAGGTGGCTACACCTTC
NA	TRBV30	TRBJ2-7	NA	CAWSRGREQYF	TGTGCCTGGAGCCGGGGGCGCGAGCAGTACTTC
NA	TRBV6-6	TRBJ1-2	NA	CASSGQGDGYTF	TGTGCCAGCAGTGGGCAGGGAGATGGCTACACCTTC
TRBD1	TRBV30	TRBJ1-4	NA	CAWTRTGAVHEKLFF	TGTGCCTGGACGAGGACAGGGGCGGTTCATGAAAAACTGTTTTTT
NA	TRBV5-1	TRBJ1-2	medium-sized	CASSLAQGAYGYTF	TGCGCCAGCAGCTTGGCCCAGGGAGCCTATGGCTACACCTTC
NA	TRBV6-1	TRBJ1-3	NA	CASTDRSTGNTIYF	TGTGCCAGTACGGACAGATCTACGGGAAACACCATATATTTT
TRBD1	TRBV15	TRBJ2-7	NA	CATSRGPGQGAYEQYF	TGTGCCACCAGCAGAGGCCCGGGACAGGGGGCCTACGAGCAGTACTTC
TRBD2	TRBV9	TRBJ2-3	once	CASSASGSTGTDTQYF	TGTGCCAGCAGCGCCAGCGGGAGTACGGGAACAGATACGCAGTATTTT
TRBD2	TRBV27	TRBJ2-3	NA	CASSPWTSGSRGDTQYF	TGTGCCAGCAGCCCGTGGACTAGCGGGAGCCGGGGAGATACGCAGTATTTT
TRBD1	TRBV15	TRBJ1-1	few	CATSSKGAGGRSNTEAFF	TGTGCCACCAGCTCCAAAGGGGCAGGGGGCCGTTCTAACACTGAAGCTTTCTTT
NA	TRBV7-8	TRBJ2-7	medium-sized	CASTLGYEQYF	TGTGCCAGCACCTTAGGATACGAGCAGTACTTC
TRBD2	TRBV19	TRBJ2-3	NA	CASSIPSGSGADTQYF	TGTGCCAGTAGTATACCCAGCGGGAGTGGCGCAGATACGCAGTATTTT
NA	TRBV6-5	TRBJ2-6	NA	CASSSLSGANVLTF	TGTGCCAGCAGTTCTTTATCTGGGGCCAACGTCCTGACTTTC
TRBD2	TRBV6-6	TRBJ2-7	large	CASSTGTSGIYEQYF	TGTGCCAGCAGTACCGGGACTAGCGGGATCTACGAGCAGTACTTC
NA	TRBV6-1	TRBJ1-2	NA	CASSPARGGNYGYTF	TGTGCCAGCAGCCCCGCTAGGGGGGGTAACTATGGCTACACCTTC